Reported below is one T cell receptor (beta chain). The antigen remains unidentified. The repertoire was sequenced with immunoSEQ multiplex PCR; TCRdb's copy has only in-frame clones and lacks some. The repertoire has approximately 150,000 clones, about nine tenths of them found once; the top ten carry around 5.1%. The data originate from a study of Ad26.COV2.S vaccination and SARS-CoV-2 variants. The V and J ends lost 8 bases and 3 bases respectively, with 14 bases between them. The CDR3 sequence is 14 residues long. The germline V gene encodes CDR1 SNHLY and CDR2 FYNNEI. Study-wide results and caveats: The TCR-based breadth and depth measures might underestimate overall T cell responses. Greater spike-specific TCR breadth was seen in vaccine recipients than in placebo recipients. Participants given vaccine showed non-spike TCR breadth similar to that of placebo recipients. Substantial breadth was reportedly displayed by spike-specific CD8+ and CD4+ T cell responses after vaccination.

Sequenced here: peripheral blood, sampled after recovery from COVID-19. The chain joins TRBV2 to TRBJ1-5; TRBD1 might be the D (6 bases). This receptor was taken from a human donor who had recovered from COVID-19. The CDR3 DNA sequence: TGTGCCAGCTTAAGGGACACCCCCAATCAGCCCCAGCATTTT. This translates into CASLRDTPNQPQHF.